This T cell receptor beta chain was sequenced in a study of T-cell reconstitution after alpha-beta-depleted transplantation in children. The TCRbeta library was prepared with unique molecular identifiers. One entry per CDR3 protein, called by TCRdb with MiXCR from the PCR reads. The sample holds about 420,000 distinct CDR3 sequences, under 13% seen once. V gave up 0 bases and J gave up 0 bases; unmatched junction bases: 4. The germline CDR1 and CDR2 sequences are ENHRY and SYGVKD. The CDR3 consists of 17 residues. The chain employs TRBV10-3 and TRBJ2-3; 9 bases are shared with TRBD2. This TCR derives from a human donor who donated a stem cell graft to a child with acute myeloid leukemia. The sample in question was PBMCs from the stem cell graft donor, obtained from the stem cell graft. The chain's CDR3 is CAISESETSGSTDTQYF. The CDR3 DNA is TGTGCCATCAGTGAGTCGGAAACTAGCGGGAGCACAGATACGCAGTATTTT.